This T cell receptor beta chain was captured by sequencing in a study of regulatory T cells in long-lasting Graves disease. This clonotype occurred a few times. Construction of the TCR beta libraries employed iRepertoire HTBI primers in conjunction with Arm-PCR of CDR3 regions. TCRdb fed the multiplex PCR reads into MiXCR, producing one record per CDR3 protein. Among about 400,000 distinct CDR3 sequences listed, more than 20% were seen once. V lost 10 bases to trimming and J lost 0 bases; unmatched junction nucleotides: 9. The germline V gene encodes CDR1 SGHTA and CDR2 FQGNSA. The CDR3 has 14 residues. As to time point: persistent/refractory GD, antithyroid drugs over 5 years with positive TRAb. From PBMCs, RNA was extracted and then used to make the TCR library.

The TCR was taken from a female donor with Graves disease. J is TRBJ2-7 and V is TRBV7-2; TRBD2 matches 7 bases. The sample was peripheral blood mononuclear cells (PBMCs), taken when the disease was refractory, from a patient treated with antithyroid drugs. The CDR3 region is CAISSGANSYEQYF. The CDR3 bases are TGTGCCATCTCCAGCGGGGCCAACTCCTACGAGCAGTACTTC.